Listed here are 14 T cell receptor beta chains from one sample, sequenced in a study of blood T cell repertoires in COVID-19. The assay was immunoSEQ multiplex PCR, and TCRdb's table has in-frame clones only and misses some. Of roughly 190,000 clones listed, about four fifths are singletons. Sequenced: PBMCs or T cells enriched from blood (not recorded which). The receptors derive from a man aged 40-49 years who had recovered from COVID-19.

This clone appeared a single time. V and J are TRBV7-6 and TRBJ1-1; a weak D match, TRBD1 (6 bases). The V end lost 5 bases, the J end lost 2 bases, and 18 bases lay between the germline ends. The germline V gene encodes CDR1 SGHVS and CDR2 FNYEAQ. This CDR3 comprises 16 residues. CDR3 sequence reads: CASSPTGGQRNTEAFF. In nucleotides, the CDR3 is TGTGCCAGCAGCCCTACTGGGGGCCAACGCAACACTGAAGCTTTCTTT.

This rearrangement joins TRBV6-5 to TRBJ2-3; TRBD1 might be the D (6 bases). Trimming left V 3 bases short and J 0 bases short, with 10 bases between. Looked up from germline, CDR1 is MNHEY and CDR2 is SVGAGI. The CDR3 consists of 15 residues. The CDR3 DNA is TGTGCCAGCAGTTATGGACAGATTAGCACAGATACGCAGTATTTT. It translates to CASSYGQISTDTQYF.

CDR3 sequence: CAISVRTPGGYGYTF. The CDR3 region has the DNA TGTGCCATCTCCGTGAGGACCCCCGGGGGCTATGGCTACACCTTC. The chain joins TRBV28 to TRBJ1-2; TRBD1 is a possible D gene (5 bases). The CDR3 sequence is 15 residues long. The V gene lost 10 bases and the J gene lost 4 bases, with 22 bases spanning the gap. Germline V gene lookup returns CDR1 MDHEN and CDR2 SYDVKM.

This chain joins TRBV3-1 (or the pseudogene TRBV3-2) and TRBJ2-5; 10 nucleotides agree with TRBD2. This CDR3 comprises 15 residues. J was trimmed by 4 bases and V by 4 bases; bases with no gene match: 6. Germline V CDR1 and CDR2: LGHDT, YNNKEL (reference sequence). The CDR3 here is CASSPRAGGPETQYF. The CDR3 DNA reads as TGTGCCAGCAGCCCCCGAGCGGGAGGGCCAGAGACCCAGTACTTC.

The V gene is TRBV19, the J gene TRBJ1-6; 7 positions agree with TRBD1. CDR1 LNHDA and CDR2 SQIVND come from the germline V gene (reference sequence). The V and J ends lost 5 bases and 0 bases, in that order; junction bases with no gene match: 13. The CDR3 has 19 amino acids. In DNA form, the CDR3 reads TGTGCCAGTAGTGCCCCCCGACAGGGCACGAGCTCCTATAATTCACCCCTCCACTTT. Its translation: CASSAPRQGTSSYNSPLHF.

A few counts support this clone. This rearrangement joins TRBV9 to TRBJ2-1; 11 bases match TRBD2. There are 17 residues in the CDR3. Germline CDR1 reads SGDLS; CDR2 reads YYNGEE. V trimming: 3 bases; J trimming: 4 bases; junction bases outside the gene matches: 9. Written as DNA, the CDR3 is TGTGCCAGCAGCGCACGAACCGGGACTAGCGGATACAATGAGCAGTTCTTC. The encoded protein is CASSARTGTSGYNEQFF.

The chain couples TRBV7-9 to TRBJ2-7, with D possibly TRBD1 on 6 matching bases. CDR3 length equals 15 residues. Per the germline V gene, CDR1 is SEHNR and CDR2 is FQNEAQ (reference sequence). This CDR3 is CASSPNIGGSSEQYV. The CDR3, as DNA: TGTGCCAGCAGCCCTAATATAGGGGGATCCTCCGAGCAGTACGTC.

This clone has a single count. The chain employs TRBV5-1 and TRBJ2-1; 9 nucleotides agree with TRBD2. This CDR3 comprises 15 residues. V lost 0 bases and J lost 2; bases outside the gene matches: 0. In germline, CDR1 is SGHRS, CDR2 YFSETQ. The CDR3 DNA reads as TGCGCCAGCAGCTTGGCTAGCGGGACCTACAATGAGCAGTTCTTC. Translated: CASSLASGTYNEQFF.

This sequence joins TRBV7-2 and TRBJ1-2; D is undetermined. Trimming stripped 0 bases from V and 6 bases from J, with 5 bases between. From germline, CDR1 is SGHTA and CDR2 FQGNSA. The CDR3 has 12 residues. The CDR3 DNA is TGTGCCAGCAGCTTAGCCCGGGATGGCTACACCTTC. Translated: CASSLARDGYTF.

CDR3 DNA sequence: TGTGCCAGCAGCCAAGTTAGTGAAAAACTGTTTTTT. Encoded protein: CASSQVSEKLFF. V and J are TRBV4-2 and TRBJ1-4; D unclear. CDR3 length: 12 amino acids. V was clipped by 1 base and J by 7 bases, with 4 bases between them. CDR1 and CDR2 from the germline V gene are LGHNA and YNFKEQ.

The V and J genes are TRBV6-5 and TRBJ1-2; D possibly corresponds to TRBD1 (5 bases). V was pared by 0 bases and J by 6 bases, with 11 bases between. Per germline, CDR1 MNHEY and CDR2 SVGAGI. The CDR3 sequence is 14 residues long. CDR3 loop: CASSYSDRSDGYTF. The CDR3 nucleotides are TGTGCCAGCAGTTACTCCGACAGATCGGATGGCTACACCTTC.

The chain uses TRBV28 and TRBJ1-1; 8 bases are shared with TRBD1. With 5 bases clipped from V and 3 bases from J, the junction kept 11 bases outside the gene matches. From germline, CDR1 is MDHEN and CDR2 SYDVKM. The CDR3 extends over 16 amino acids. The CDR3, as DNA: TGTGCCAGCAGTCCAAGGACAGGGCAGGGTGACACTGAAGCTTTCTTT. Encoded protein: CASSPRTGQGDTEAFF. Supplemented by reference TRBV28 and TRBJ1-1, the full variable domain reads DVKVTQSSRYLVKRTGEKVFLECVQDMDHENMFWYRQDPGLGLRLIYFSYDVKMKEKGDIPEGYSVSREKKERFSLILESASTNQTSMYLCASSPRTGQGDTEAFFGQGTRLTVV.

The V call is TRBV4-3, the J call TRBJ2-1, with TRBD2 matching over 16 bases. Germline values: CDR1 LGHNA, CDR2 YSLEER. The CDR3 runs to 15 residues. V shed 3 bases and J 8 bases; nucleotides not matched to a gene: 1. In DNA, the CDR3 is TGCGCCAGCAGCCAGGGACTAGCGGGAGGGCATGAGCAGTTCTTC. Amino acids: CASSQGLAGGHEQFF.

V and J are TRBV19 and TRBJ2-3; D not resolved. Germline CDR1 is LNHDA and CDR2 is SQIVND (reference sequence). Trimming took off 7 bases at V and 1 base at J, with 9 bases between the two ends. This CDR3 region has 13 residues. CDR3 protein: CASTPSGTDTQYF. The DNA for the CDR3 is TGTGCCAGTACTCCATCAGGCACAGATACGCAGTATTTT.